The 30 T cell receptor beta chains in this list originate from one sample, sequenced in a study of OX40 agonist ivuxolimab in advanced cancers. The library was obtained by the immunoSEQ multiplex PCR assay. Sourced from immuneACCESS, this table was stored by TCRdb with only in-frame sequences that have V and J called. A share of the clones is absent; for the studies checked, an unresolved V gene accounts for under half, and the remainder has no known explanation. The sample includes 100,000 or so clones, with approximately 85% observed a single time. The ten largest clones add up to about 3.8% of the sample. The sequencing here drew on CD4+ or CD8+ T cells sorted from blood, taken in a trial of the OX40 agonist ivuxolimab. These TCRs come from an adult with an advanced solid tumor such as melanoma, head and neck, liver or kidney cancer.

V usage is TRBV23-1 and J usage is TRBJ2-1, with TRBD1 matching 8 bases. TRBV23-1 is sorted into the ORF group, with uncertain function. The CDR3 sequence is 14 residues long. V gave up 7 bases and J gave up 6 bases; unmatched junction bases: 8. CDR3 bases: TGCGCCAGCATAAGACGACAGGGGTGCAATGAGCAGTTCTTC. Protein sequence: CASIRRQGCNEQFF.

The V call is TRBV28, the J call TRBJ1-1; D call uncertain. V gave up 6 bases and J gave up 1 base, with 12 bases separating them. Germline CDR1 reads MDHEN; CDR2 reads SYDVKM. There are 14 residues in the CDR3. CDR3 in DNA: TGTGCCAGCAGATCAACTTACACGAACACTGAAGCTTTCTTT. Its translation: CASRSTYTNTEAFF. Supplemented by reference TRBV28 and TRBJ1-1, the full variable domain reads DVKVTQSSRYLVKRTGEKVFLECVQDMDHENMFWYRQDPGLGLRLIYFSYDVKMKEKGDIPEGYSVSREKKERFSLILESASTNQTSMYLCASRSTYTNTEAFFGQGTRLTVV.

Here the CDR3 reads CASSLLNRNNEQFF. CDR3 bases: TGTGCCAGCAGCTTGCTGAACAGAAACAATGAGCAGTTCTTC. The rearrangement joins TRBV5-8 to TRBJ2-1; D gene unclear. V dropped 1 base and J dropped 5 bases, with 10 bases sitting between them. This CDR3 spans 14 amino acids. CDR1 and CDR2 (germline): SGHTS, YDEGEE.

This chain connects TRBV6-5 to TRBJ2-2; TRBD2 aligns across 11 bases. CDR1 and CDR2 (germline): MNHEY, SVGAGI. The V and J ends lost 2 bases and 4 bases, in that order; junction bases with no gene match: 3. CDR3 size: 16 residues. CDR3 in DNA: TGTGCCAGCAGTTACGAGACTAGCGGGGCCACCGGGGAGCTGTTTTTT. Its translation is CASSYETSGATGELFF.

This clone has only one observation. The V call is TRBV11-2, the J call TRBJ2-3; D is possibly TRBD1 (6 bases). Looked up from germline, CDR1 is SGHAT and CDR2 is FQNNGV. The CDR3 consists of 12 residues. Trimming left V 0 bases short and J 11 bases short, with 9 bases between. CDR3 in DNA: TGTGCCAGCAGCTTAGAGGGGGCGGGGCAGTATTTT. It encodes CASSLEGAGQYF.

V and J are TRBV27 and TRBJ2-1; TRBD2 matches 11 bases. V lost 5 bases to trimming and J lost 7 bases; unmatched junction nucleotides: 7. Germline CDR1 and CDR2: MNHEY and SMNVEV (reference sequence). This CDR3 has 15 residues. The CDR3 region is CASSPLTSGVNEQFF. The CDR3 nucleotides read TGTGCCAGCAGTCCCTTGACTAGCGGGGTTAATGAGCAGTTCTTC.

V is TRBV19 and J is TRBJ1-2; tentative D call: TRBD1 (6 bases). Looked up from germline, CDR1 is LNHDA and CDR2 is SQIVND (reference sequence). V gave up 4 bases and J gave up 7 bases, with 13 bases separating them. CDR3 length: 13 amino acids. Written as DNA, the CDR3 is TGTGCCAGTAGTAGGTCCGGGGGCTCTGGCTACACCTTC. Translated: CASSRSGGSGYTF.

V usage is TRBV28 and J usage is TRBJ2-1; TRBD2 matches at 10 bases. This CDR3 spans 16 amino acids. CDR1 is MDHEN and CDR2 is SYDVKM in the germline V gene. Trimming cost V 4 bases and J 2 bases; bases outside gene matches: 5. The CDR3 nucleotides read TGTGCCAGCAGTTCATCCGGGACTAGCGCCTACAATGAGCAGTTCTTC. Protein product: CASSSSGTSAYNEQFF.

The rearrangement joins TRBV29-1 to TRBJ2-7; D tentatively reads TRBD1 or TRBD2 (5 bases each). V dropped 4 bases and J dropped 2 bases, with 15 bases sitting between them. CDR3 length equals 14 residues. Germline assignment: CDR1 SQVTM and CDR2 ANQGSEA. The chain's CDR3 is CSVVGSVGAYEQYF. The DNA of the CDR3 is TGCAGCGTTGTGGGGTCGGTGGGGGCCTACGAGCAGTACTTC.

V and J are TRBV11-2 and TRBJ2-7, with 7 bases fitting TRBD1. Germline V lookup: CDR1 SGHAT, CDR2 FQNNGV. V lost 3 bases and J lost 3; bases outside the gene matches: 2. The CDR3 runs 13 residues. The CDR3 loop reads CASSFRDSYEQYF. The CDR3 DNA reads as TGTGCCAGCAGCTTTCGGGACAGCTACGAGCAGTACTTC.

The CDR3 reads CASSFSLAATYEQYF. CDR3 bases: TGTGCCAGCAGCTTCTCACTAGCTGCGACCTACGAGCAGTACTTC. V and J are TRBV11-2 and TRBJ2-7, with D possibly matching TRBD2 (6 bases). Trimming shortened V by 3 bases and J by 2 bases, and 14 bases separated the two germline ends. The length of the CDR3 is 15 residues. Germline V gene sequence: CDR1 SGHAT, CDR2 FQNNGV.

V is TRBV11-2 and J is TRBJ2-1; D perhaps matches TRBD2 (5 bases). Germline-derived CDR1 and CDR2 are SGHAT and FQNNGV. CDR3 size: 14 residues. Trimming stripped 5 bases from V and 5 bases from J, with 13 bases between. CDR3 sequence (DNA): TGTGCCAGCAGCGCAGTAAGCGGACACAATGAGCAGTTCTTC. It specifies CASSAVSGHNEQFF.

J is TRBJ2-5 and V is TRBV15; TRBD2 might be the D (5 bases). Germline CDR1 and CDR2: LNHNV and YYDKDF (reference sequence). Trimming shortened V by 0 bases and J by 5 bases, and 13 bases separated the two germline ends. The CDR3 consists of 15 residues. The chain's CDR3 is CATSRDGEGWETQYF. The CDR3, as DNA: TGTGCCACCAGCAGAGATGGAGAGGGATGGGAGACCCAGTACTTC.

This clone appeared a single time. The chain employs TRBV12-2 and TRBJ2-3. TRBV12-2 has pseudogene status. This CDR3 has 17 amino acids. The CDR3 region is CASRFPCRVPPTDTQYF. The CDR3 nucleotides read TGTGCAAGTCGCTTCCCGTGTAGGGTCCCCCCCACAGATACGCAGTATTTT.

The V call is TRBV18, the J call TRBJ2-7; D is unresolved. This CDR3 region has 13 residues. Germline CDR1 reads KGHSH; CDR2 reads LQKENI. V dropped 2 bases and J dropped 3 bases, with 8 bases sitting between them. This CDR3 is CASSPTQYYEQYF. CDR3 DNA: TGTGCCAGCTCACCAACACAGTACTACGAGCAGTACTTC.

The chain recombines TRBV6-5 with TRBJ1-4; the D gene is possibly TRBD1 (6 bases). Germline assignment: CDR1 MNHEY and CDR2 SVGAGI. The CDR3 length is 15 residues. V was pared by 4 bases and J by 6 bases, with 15 bases between. This chain's CDR3 is CASSSRGDHYEKLFF. CDR3 coding DNA: TGTGCCAGCAGTTCCAGGGGCGACCACTATGAAAAACTGTTTTTT.

This chain connects TRBV6-4 to TRBJ2-3, with D possibly TRBD2 on 5 matching bases. The V end was cut by 4 bases, the J end by 2 bases, with 7 bases between. The length of the CDR3 is 13 residues. Germline V gives CDR1 MRHNA, CDR2 SNTAGT. DNA for the CDR3: TGTGCCAGCAGTGCGCTAGCCACAGATACGCAGTATTTT. Protein product: CASSALATDTQYF.

This clone was seen just once. The J gene is TRBJ2-2, the V gene TRBV30, with TRBD2 matching 12 bases. This CDR3 has 17 residues. Germline CDR1 reads GTSNPN; CDR2 reads SVGIG (reference sequence). J lost 5 bases, V lost 0 bases, and 7 bases had no gene match. The CDR3, as DNA: TGTGCCTGGAGTGTCCCGACTAGCGGGAGAGGGACCGGGGAGCTGTTTTTT. Translation gives CAWSVPTSGRGTGELFF.

The V and J genes are TRBV28 and TRBJ2-3, with 10 bases matching TRBD2. J was trimmed by 4 bases and V by 3 bases; bases with no gene match: 7. Per germline, CDR1 MDHEN and CDR2 SYDVKM. CDR3 length: 16 amino acids. CDR3 residues: CASSLVLAGDADTQYF. The CDR3 DNA is TGTGCCAGCAGTTTGGTTCTAGCGGGAGACGCAGATACGCAGTATTTT.

V is TRBV6-6 and J is TRBJ2-1, with 10 bases lining up with TRBD2. CDR1 MNHNY and CDR2 SVGAGI come from the germline V gene (reference sequence). The CDR3 loop spans 16 amino acids. The junction had 12 bases not matched to a gene; V was cut back by 6 bases and J by 7 bases. The CDR3 loop is CASSLTLAGAGNEQFF. In nucleotides, the CDR3 is TGTGCCAGCAGCTTAACTCTAGCGGGAGCGGGGAATGAGCAGTTCTTC.

The sample holds one count of this clone. J is TRBJ1-5 and V is TRBV7-2, with D perhaps TRBD1 (5 bases). The length of the CDR3 is 16 residues. Trimming shortened V by 5 bases and J by 3 bases, and 17 bases separated the two germline ends. The germline V gene has CDR1 SGHTA and CDR2 FQGNSA. DNA of the CDR3: TGTGCCAGCAGCCTCAAAGGGGTCGGCCCCAATCAGCCCCAGCATTTT. Encoded protein: CASSLKGVGPNQPQHF.

This clone was counted once. This chain uses TRBV11-1 with TRBJ2-6; TRBD1 is a possible D gene (6 bases). In germline, CDR1 is SGHAT, CDR2 FQDESV (reference sequence). Trimming left V 2 bases short and J 3 bases short, with 20 bases between. This CDR3 comprises 19 residues. CDR3 coding DNA: TGTGCCAGCAGCTTAAGGTGGGGGCGACCCCCAGATGGGGCCAACGTCCTGACTTTC. It yields the protein CASSLRWGRPPDGANVLTF.

This clone was counted between two and nine times. The chain couples TRBV19 to TRBJ2-7; possible D gene TRBD1, 6 bases. Trimming left V 4 bases short and J 4 bases short, with 14 bases between. The CDR3 covers 14 residues. Germline CDR1 is LNHDA and CDR2 is SQIVND (reference sequence). The CDR3, as DNA: TGTGCCAGTAGTACCAGGACAGCCCTGTACGAGCAGTACTTC. Protein sequence: CASSTRTALYEQYF.

The J gene is TRBJ1-1, the V gene TRBV5-1; TRBD1 matches at 9 bases. V shed 4 bases and J 7 bases; nucleotides not matched to a gene: 11. The V gene's germline CDR1 is SGHRS and CDR2 YFSETQ. This CDR3 has 15 residues. This CDR3 reads CASSVRQGEGGEAFF. The CDR3 DNA reads TGCGCCAGCAGCGTACGACAGGGGGAAGGCGGTGAAGCTTTCTTT.

This clone was seen a single time. V usage is TRBV2 and J usage is TRBJ2-5; D unclear. The germline V gene encodes CDR1 SNHLY and CDR2 FYNNEI. V was cut by 0 bases and J by 5 bases, with 16 bases left in between. This CDR3 has 16 amino acids. CDR3 coding DNA: TGTGCCAGCAGTGAAGCACGGGCCATTACGAGGGAGACCCAGTACTTC. As protein: CASSEARAITRETQYF.

The rearrangement joins TRBV5-1 to TRBJ2-1; 11 nucleotides match TRBD1. The CDR3 is 14 residues long. J lost 8 bases, V lost 0 bases, and 1 base had no gene match. Per the germline V gene, CDR1 is SGHRS and CDR2 is YFSETQ. The CDR3 loop reads CASSLGTGGDEQFF. The DNA of the CDR3 is TGCGCCAGCAGCTTGGGGACAGGGGGCGATGAGCAGTTCTTC.

The chain is built from TRBV5-1 and TRBJ2-5, with a weak D call TRBD1 (5 bases). Looked up from germline, CDR1 is SGHRS and CDR2 is YFSETQ. V was clipped by 0 bases and J by 4 bases, with 13 bases between them. The CDR3 has 15 amino acids. The CDR3 loop is CASSLEGRVVETQYF. CDR3 DNA sequence: TGCGCCAGCAGCTTGGAGGGCAGGGTCGTAGAGACCCAGTACTTC.

The genes are TRBV12-5 and TRBJ2-1; D might be TRBD2 (5 bases). The V gene's germline CDR1 is LGHNT and CDR2 FRNRAP. The CDR3 loop spans 16 amino acids. V was clipped by 5 bases and J by 7 bases, with 21 bases between them. The CDR3 DNA reads as TGTGCTAGTGGTCTTCCGGGATCCCCCGGTGGAAATGAGCAGTTCTTC. Its translation: CASGLPGSPGGNEQFF. The whole variable domain, filled in from reference TRBV12-5 and TRBJ2-1, reads DARVTQTPRHKVTEMGQEVTMRCQPILGHNTVFWYRQTMMQGLELLAYFRNRAPLDDSGMPKDRFSAEMPDATLATLKIQPSEPRDSAVYFCASGLPGSPGGNEQFFGPGTRLTVL.

The J gene is TRBJ1-4, the V gene TRBV7-2; unclear D gene. Trimming shortened V by 5 bases and J by 8 bases, and 12 bases separated the two germline ends. The CDR3 consists of 13 residues. CDR1 SGHTA and CDR2 FQGNSA come from the germline V gene. This CDR3 is CASSPSGREKLFF. DNA for the CDR3: TGTGCCAGCAGCCCCAGCGGCAGGGAAAAACTGTTTTTT.

The chain combines TRBV5-3 with TRBJ2-7; D is perhaps TRBD2 (6 bases). TRBV5-3 is reported as an ORF; its role is uncertain. V lost 5 bases to trimming and J lost 0 bases, with 15 bases between them. CDR3 size: 15 residues. The CDR3 sequence is CARRQETSSSYEQYF. CDR3 DNA sequence: TGTGCCAGAAGACAAGAAACTAGCAGCTCCTACGAGCAGTACTTC.